The entry below gives a single T cell receptor (beta chain) sequence along with its context. Its antigen is not identified. This likely reflects a read error, since a far larger clone is one base away. Distinct nucleotide sequences in the sample also encode this CDR3. Data came from immunoSEQ multiplex PCR; TCRdb stores just in-frame clones and leaves some out. The sample yields tens of thousands of clones, approximately 91% seen once. This specimen belongs to a study of OX40 agonist ivuxolimab in advanced cancers. Overall study: Patients treated during dose escalation were battling hepatocellular carcinoma, melanoma, renal cell or head and neck cancer. The mean age was about 57 years, ranging from about 23 to 79, with 65% to 85% of participants male. Of the participants, approximately 36% had some prior anti-PD-1, anti-PD-L1 or anti-CTLA-4 therapy, which was allowed.

General study findings and limits: Clonal expansion was seen in CD4+ and CD8+ blood T cells by week 6 at 0.1 to 3.0 mg/kg.

V gave up 0 bases and J gave up 5 bases, with 5 bases separating them. Germline values: CDR1 LGHNA, CDR2 YNFKEQ. The CDR3 runs 13 residues. The TCR sequence derives from an adult with an advanced solid tumor such as melanoma, head and neck, liver or kidney cancer. Source: CD4+ or CD8+ T cells sorted from blood, taken in a trial of the OX40 agonist ivuxolimab. The chain combines TRBV4-2 with TRBJ1-5, with D unclear. The CDR3 coding sequence is TGTGCCAGCAGCCAAGAAAGCGATCAGCCCCAGCATTTT. It is translated as CASSQESDQPQHF.